The present entry profiles one T cell receptor beta chain with its context. The antigen remains undetermined. The record originates from a study of shared clonotypes between healthy human individuals. Broader study findings: How much donors shared clonotypes was expected to be affected by sequencing depth.

The CDR3 loop spans 11 amino acids. Germline CDR1 and CDR2: DFQATT and SNEGSKA (reference sequence). Libraries were prepared by immunoSEQ multiplex PCR; TCRdb keeps only in-frame clonotypes and omits some of them. The profile shows 450,000 to 600,000 clones, 79% of them singletons. There were no recent acute infections or vaccinations among the donors, who were healthy HIV-negative adults. What was sequenced was PBMCs. This sequence was found in a woman aged 40-49 years in good health. Some clones in this sample may be carry-over from other donors' samples. This chain links TRBV20-1 with TRBJ1-2; 7 bases line up with TRBD1. CDR3 sequence (DNA): TGCAGCCCTCAGGGGGGACGAGGCTACACCTTC. Amino acids: CSPQGGRGYTF.